Each of the 7 T cell receptor beta chains below was sequenced from the same sample in a study of T cell responses to AZD1222 COVID-19 vaccine. Profiling relied on immunoSEQ multiplex PCR, and the TCRdb table lists in-frame clones only, not all of them. The table has around 200,000 clones, approximately 94% seen once. Source: peripheral blood, taken 28 days after the second AZD1222 dose. All receptors come from an adult who received the AZD1222 COVID-19 vaccine.

The rearrangement links TRBV11-2 to TRBJ2-5, with D perhaps TRBD1 (5 bases). V lost 3 bases, J lost 5 bases, and 13 bases lay in between. CDR1 and CDR2 (germline): SGHAT, FQNNGV. CDR3 length: 14 residues. CDR3 nucleotide sequence: TGTGCCAGCAGCTTTACAAGGGGATGGGAGACCCAGTACTTC. This encodes CASSFTRGWETQYF.

The chain is built from TRBV5-5 and TRBJ1-1, with D hard to call. V gave up 4 bases and J gave up 7 bases, with 14 bases separating them. Germline V CDR1 and CDR2: SGHKS, YYEKEE (reference sequence). CDR3 length: 13 amino acids. CDR3 in DNA: TGTGCCAGCAGCCCCCCCGGTCAGATTGAAGCTTTCTTT. Amino acids: CASSPPGQIEAFF.

V is TRBV7-9 and J is TRBJ2-7; no reliable D call. Germline V gene lookup returns CDR1 SEHNR and CDR2 FQNEAQ (reference sequence). The germline V and J ends were trimmed by 5 bases and 2 bases, with 4 bases remaining between them. The CDR3 is 11 residues long. The CDR3 sequence: CASSLTYEQYF. Written as DNA, the CDR3 is TGTGCCAGCAGCCTTACCTACGAGCAGTACTTC.

The chain combines TRBV3-1 (or the pseudogene TRBV3-2) with TRBJ2-7; 8 bases line up with TRBD2. J gave up 6 bases and V 0 bases, and 10 bases lay outside the gene matches. Per the germline V gene, CDR1 is LGHDT and CDR2 is YNNKEL (reference sequence). The CDR3 contains 16 residues. The DNA for the CDR3 is TGTGCCAGCAGCCAAGAATGGGGCGGGGGGTCTTTCGAGCAGTACTTC. Residues: CASSQEWGGGSFEQYF.

The chain couples TRBV4-2 to TRBJ1-2; D perhaps matches TRBD1 (6 bases). Germline assignment: CDR1 LGHNA and CDR2 YNFKEQ. Trimming took 3 bases from V and 8 from J, leaving 13 bases between them. This CDR3 has 13 amino acids. This CDR3 is CASSHSGTSGYTF. The CDR3 bases are TGTGCCAGCAGCCACTCAGGGACATCAGGCTACACCTTC.

The chain employs TRBV11-2 and TRBJ2-5; 9 bases are a match to TRBD1. CDR1 and CDR2 from the germline V gene are SGHAT and FQNNGV. CDR3 length equals 16 residues. Trimming took 1 base from V and 6 from J; bases not matched to a gene: 9. The chain's CDR3 is CASSLGRGTGLKTQYF. CDR3 nucleotides: TGTGCCAGCAGCTTAGGTCGGGGGACAGGGTTAAAGACCCAGTACTTC.

The V and J genes are TRBV28 and TRBJ1-4; the D gene is possibly TRBD1 (6 bases). V dropped 6 bases and J dropped 3 bases, with 17 bases sitting between them. There are 16 residues in the CDR3. Germline assignment: CDR1 MDHEN and CDR2 SYDVKM. CDR3 in amino acids: CASSPGRGGPNEKLFF. The CDR3, as DNA: TGTGCCAGCAGCCCAGGGAGGGGGGGACCTAATGAAAAACTGTTTTTT.